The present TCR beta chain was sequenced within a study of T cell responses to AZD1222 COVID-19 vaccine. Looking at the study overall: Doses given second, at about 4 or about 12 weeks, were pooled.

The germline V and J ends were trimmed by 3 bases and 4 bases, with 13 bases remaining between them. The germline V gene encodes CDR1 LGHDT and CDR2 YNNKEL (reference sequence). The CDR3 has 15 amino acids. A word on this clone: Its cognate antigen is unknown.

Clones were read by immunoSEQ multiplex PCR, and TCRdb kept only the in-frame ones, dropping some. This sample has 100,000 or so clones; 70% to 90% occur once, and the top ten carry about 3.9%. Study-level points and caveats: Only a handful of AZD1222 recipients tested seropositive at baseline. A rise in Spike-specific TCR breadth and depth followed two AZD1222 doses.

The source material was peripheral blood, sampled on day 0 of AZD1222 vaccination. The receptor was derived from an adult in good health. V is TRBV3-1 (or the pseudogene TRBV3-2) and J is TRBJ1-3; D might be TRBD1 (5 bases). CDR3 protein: CASSHYGQGGNTIYF. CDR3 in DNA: TGTGCCAGCAGCCATTACGGACAAGGGGGAAACACCATATATTTT.